This TCR beta chain was sequenced for a study of T cells in Graves' hyperthyroidism and ophthalmopathy. The sample holds many counts of this clonotype. The CDR3 regions of TCR beta were amplified from RNA transcripts. A set of HTBI primers served as the primers for a first-round RT-PCR of the TCR CDR3. TCRdb analysed the multiplex PCR reads with MiXCR anew, one entry per CDR3 protein. Among about 350,000 distinct CDR3 sequences listed, 15% to 20% were seen once. Germline values: CDR1 GTSNPN, CDR2 SVGIG (reference sequence). CDR3 length equals 15 residues. The germline V and J ends were trimmed by 5 bases and 4 bases, with 20 bases remaining between them.

The rearrangement links TRBV30 to TRBJ1-1; unclear D gene. Source material: blood. The TCR was taken from a woman aged 40 to 50 with Graves' ophthalmopathy. The CDR3 region has the DNA TGTGCCTGGGGTCCGGTGGGAGTTCGGGGCACTGAAGCTTTCTTT. It encodes CAWGPVGVRGTEAFF.